This T cell receptor (beta chain) was captured in a study of Ad26.COV2.S vaccination and SARS-CoV-2 variants. Points from the study as a whole: Vaccine recipients surpassed placebo recipients in spike-specific TCR breadth. Substantial post-vaccination breadth of spike-specific CD8+ and CD4+ T cell responses was reported.

The CDR3 covers 16 residues. From germline, CDR1 is SGHDN and CDR2 FVKESK. V was pared by 0 bases and J by 6 bases, with 7 bases of the junction left unmatched. In regard to this clone: Its target is unknown.

Sequencing used immunoSEQ multiplex PCR; TCRdb keeps in-frame clones, though not all of them. The sample has about 180,000 clones, approximately 90% seen once. The TCR was taken from a human donor who had recovered from COVID-19. The sample in question was peripheral blood, obtained after recovery from COVID-19. The chain joins TRBV14 to TRBJ2-1; 8 bases fit TRBD1. The CDR3 region is CASSQDGTGWFNEQFF. As DNA, the CDR3 is TGTGCCAGCAGCCAAGACGGGACAGGCTGGTTCAATGAGCAGTTCTTC.